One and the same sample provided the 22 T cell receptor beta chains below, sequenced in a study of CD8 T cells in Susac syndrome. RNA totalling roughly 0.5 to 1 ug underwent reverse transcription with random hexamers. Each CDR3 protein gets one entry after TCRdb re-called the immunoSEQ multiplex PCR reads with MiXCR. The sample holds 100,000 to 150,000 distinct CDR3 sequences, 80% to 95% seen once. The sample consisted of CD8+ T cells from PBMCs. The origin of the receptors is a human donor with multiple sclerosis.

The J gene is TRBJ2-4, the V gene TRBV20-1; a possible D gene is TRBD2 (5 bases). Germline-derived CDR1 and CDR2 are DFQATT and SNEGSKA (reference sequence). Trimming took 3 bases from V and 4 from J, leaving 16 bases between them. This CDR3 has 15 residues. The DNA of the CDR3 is TGCAGTGCTAGGGGAGCCCGGGCTGGTAAAAACATTCAGTACTTC. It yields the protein CSARGARAGKNIQYF.

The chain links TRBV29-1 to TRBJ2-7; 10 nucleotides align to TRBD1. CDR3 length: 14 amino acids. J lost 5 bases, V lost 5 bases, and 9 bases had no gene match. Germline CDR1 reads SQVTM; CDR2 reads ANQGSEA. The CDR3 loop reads CSVPSGGTGDEQYF. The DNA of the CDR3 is TGCAGCGTTCCAAGCGGAGGGACAGGGGACGAGCAGTACTTC.

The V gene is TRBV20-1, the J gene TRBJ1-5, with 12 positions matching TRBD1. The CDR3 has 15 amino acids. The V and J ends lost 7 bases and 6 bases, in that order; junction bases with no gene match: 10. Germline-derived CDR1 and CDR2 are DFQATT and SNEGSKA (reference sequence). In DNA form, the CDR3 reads TGCAGTGTAATCGGGACAGGGGGCCTGGGTCAGCCCCAGCATTTT. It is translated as CSVIGTGGLGQPQHF.

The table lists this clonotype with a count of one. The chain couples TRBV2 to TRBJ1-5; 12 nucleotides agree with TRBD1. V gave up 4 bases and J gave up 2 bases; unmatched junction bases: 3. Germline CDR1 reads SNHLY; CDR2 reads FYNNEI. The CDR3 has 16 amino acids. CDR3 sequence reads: CASSGGTGGGNQPQHF. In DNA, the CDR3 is TGTGCCAGCAGTGGAGGGACAGGGGGCGGCAATCAGCCCCAGCATTTT.

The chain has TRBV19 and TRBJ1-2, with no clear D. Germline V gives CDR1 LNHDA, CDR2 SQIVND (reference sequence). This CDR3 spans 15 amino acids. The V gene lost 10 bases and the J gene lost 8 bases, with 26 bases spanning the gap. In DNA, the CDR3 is TGTGCCACCTCCCCCCGGAGCGGAGCAGCGGAAGGCTACACCTTC. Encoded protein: CATSPRSGAAEGYTF.

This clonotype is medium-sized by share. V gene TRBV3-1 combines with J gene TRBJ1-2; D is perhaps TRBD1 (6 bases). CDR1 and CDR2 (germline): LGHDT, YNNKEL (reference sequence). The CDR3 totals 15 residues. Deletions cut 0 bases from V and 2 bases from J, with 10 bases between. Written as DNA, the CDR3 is TGTGCCAGCAGCCAAGACGGGGGGGGCAACTATGGCTACACCTTC. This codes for CASSQDGGGNYGYTF.

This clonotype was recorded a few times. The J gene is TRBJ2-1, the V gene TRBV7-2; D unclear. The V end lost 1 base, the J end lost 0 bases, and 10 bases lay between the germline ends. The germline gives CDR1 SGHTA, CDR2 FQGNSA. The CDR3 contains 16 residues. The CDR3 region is CASSLEGRSSYNEQFF. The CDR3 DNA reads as TGTGCCAGCAGCTTAGAAGGTAGAAGCTCCTACAATGAGCAGTTCTTC.

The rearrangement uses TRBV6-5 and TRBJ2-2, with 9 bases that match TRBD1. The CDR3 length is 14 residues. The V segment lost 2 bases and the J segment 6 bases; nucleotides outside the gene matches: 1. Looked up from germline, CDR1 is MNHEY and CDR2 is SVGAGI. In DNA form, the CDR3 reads TGTGCCAGCAGTTACCGGACAGGGGCCGGGGAGCTGTTTTTT. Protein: CASSYRTGAGELFF.

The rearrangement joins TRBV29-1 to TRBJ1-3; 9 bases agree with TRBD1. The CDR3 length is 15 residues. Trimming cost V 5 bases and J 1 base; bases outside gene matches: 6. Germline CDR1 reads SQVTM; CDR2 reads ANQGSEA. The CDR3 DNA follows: TGCAGCGTTACTGGGACAGGGCAGTCTGGAAACACCATATATTTT. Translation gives CSVTGTGQSGNTIYF. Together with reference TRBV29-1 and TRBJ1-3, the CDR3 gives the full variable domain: SAVISQKPSRDICQRGTSLTIQCQVDSQVTMMFWYRQQPGQSLTLIATANQGSEATYESGFVIDKFPISRPNLTFSTLTVSNMSPEDSSIYLCSVTGTGQSGNTIYFGEGSWLTVV.

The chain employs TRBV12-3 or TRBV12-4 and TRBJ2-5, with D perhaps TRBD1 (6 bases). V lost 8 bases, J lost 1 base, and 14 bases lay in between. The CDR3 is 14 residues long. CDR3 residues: CASASDRSQETQYF. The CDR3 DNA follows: TGTGCCAGCGCTTCAGACAGGAGCCAAGAGACCCAGTACTTC.

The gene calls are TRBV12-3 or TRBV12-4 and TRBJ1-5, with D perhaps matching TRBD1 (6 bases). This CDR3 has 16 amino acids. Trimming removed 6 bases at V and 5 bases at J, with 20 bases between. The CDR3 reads CASRPFRENRDQPQHF. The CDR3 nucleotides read TGTGCCAGCAGACCCTTCAGGGAGAACAGGGATCAGCCCCAGCATTTT.

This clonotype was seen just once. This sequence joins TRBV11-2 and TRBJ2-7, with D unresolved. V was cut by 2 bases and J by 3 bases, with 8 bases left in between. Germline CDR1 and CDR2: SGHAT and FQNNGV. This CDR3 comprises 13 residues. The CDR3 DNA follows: TGTGCCAGCAGCTTACTACCCCACTACGAGCAGTACGTC. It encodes CASSLLPHYEQYV.

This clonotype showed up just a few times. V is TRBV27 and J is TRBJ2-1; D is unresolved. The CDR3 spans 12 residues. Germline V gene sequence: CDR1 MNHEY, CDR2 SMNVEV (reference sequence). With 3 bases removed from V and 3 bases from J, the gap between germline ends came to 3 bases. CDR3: CASSLLYNEQFF. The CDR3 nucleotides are TGTGCCAGCAGTTTGCTCTACAATGAGCAGTTCTTC.

The CDR3 sequence is CSVEATGGRFDIQYF. The CDR3 nucleotides read TGCAGCGTTGAGGCGACAGGGGGCAGGTTCGACATTCAGTACTTC. V gene TRBV29-1 combines with J gene TRBJ2-4; the match to TRBD1 covers 10 bases. The CDR3 runs 15 residues. V lost 3 bases and J lost 8; bases outside the gene matches: 10. Per the germline V gene, CDR1 is SQVTM and CDR2 is ANQGSEA. The complete variable domain, with remaining parts taken from reference TRBV29-1 and TRBJ2-4, reads SAVISQKPSRDICQRGTSLTIQCQVDSQVTMMFWYRQQPGQSLTLIATANQGSEATYESGFVIDKFPISRPNLTFSTLTVSNMSPEDSSIYLCSVEATGGRFDIQYFGAGTRLSVL.

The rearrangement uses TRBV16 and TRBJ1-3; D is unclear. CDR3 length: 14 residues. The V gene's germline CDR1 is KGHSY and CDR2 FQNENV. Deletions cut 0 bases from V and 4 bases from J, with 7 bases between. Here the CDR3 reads CASSQSATGNTIYF. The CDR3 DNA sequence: TGTGCCAGCAGCCAATCGGCCACCGGAAACACCATATATTTT.

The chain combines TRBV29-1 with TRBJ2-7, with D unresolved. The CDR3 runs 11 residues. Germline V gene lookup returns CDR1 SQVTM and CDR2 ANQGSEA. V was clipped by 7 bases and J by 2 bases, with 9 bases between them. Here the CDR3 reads CSASDPYEQYF. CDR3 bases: TGCAGCGCCTCGGACCCCTACGAGCAGTACTTC.

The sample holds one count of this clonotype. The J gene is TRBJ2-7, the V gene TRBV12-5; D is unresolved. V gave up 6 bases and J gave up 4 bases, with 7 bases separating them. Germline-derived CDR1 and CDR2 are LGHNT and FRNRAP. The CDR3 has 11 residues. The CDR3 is CASGLAYEQYF. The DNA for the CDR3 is TGTGCTAGTGGCCTCGCGTACGAGCAGTACTTC.

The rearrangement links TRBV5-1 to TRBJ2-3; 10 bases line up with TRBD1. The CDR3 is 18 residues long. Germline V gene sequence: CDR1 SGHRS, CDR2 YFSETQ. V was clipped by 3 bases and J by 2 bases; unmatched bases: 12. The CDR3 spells CASSWATGTGAFTDTQYF. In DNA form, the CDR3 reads TGCGCCAGCAGCTGGGCGACCGGGACAGGGGCATTCACAGATACGCAGTATTTT.

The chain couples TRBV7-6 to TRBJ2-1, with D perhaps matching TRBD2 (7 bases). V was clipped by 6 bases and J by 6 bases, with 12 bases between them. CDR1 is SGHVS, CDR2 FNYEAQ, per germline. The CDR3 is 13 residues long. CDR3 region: CASSWGGSNEQFF. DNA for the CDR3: TGTGCCAGCAGTTGGGGGGGCTCCAATGAGCAGTTCTTC.

CDR3 DNA: TGTGCCAGCAGTGACAGGGCCACCGGGGAGCTGTTTTTT. Translation gives CASSDRATGELFF. The chain uses TRBV6-4 and TRBJ2-2, with D unresolved. Trimming removed 2 bases at V and 4 bases at J, with 5 bases between. Per germline, CDR1 MRHNA and CDR2 SNTAGT. This CDR3 region has 13 residues.

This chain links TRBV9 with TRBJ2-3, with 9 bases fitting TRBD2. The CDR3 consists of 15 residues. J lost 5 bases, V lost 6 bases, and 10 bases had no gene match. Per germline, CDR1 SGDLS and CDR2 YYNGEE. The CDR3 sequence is CASTVSGGGLDTQYF. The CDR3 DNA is TGTGCCAGCACCGTTAGCGGGGGCGGGTTAGATACGCAGTATTTT.

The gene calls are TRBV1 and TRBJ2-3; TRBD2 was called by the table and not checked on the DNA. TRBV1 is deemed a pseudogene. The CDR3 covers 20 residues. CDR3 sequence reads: CTSSQDPASGRAHWTDTQYF. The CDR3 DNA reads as TGCACCAGCAGCCAAGATCCCGCTAGCGGGAGGGCCCATTGGACAGATACGCAGTATTTT.